The rows below give T cell receptor beta chains drawn from one sample of a study of cytomegalovirus exposure and HLA in healthy donors. Assay: immunoSEQ multiplex PCR; the TCRdb copy retains only in-frame clones and omits some. This table has roughly 200,000 clones, around 80% appearing once. The sequencing sample was made of PBMCs. These receptors were collected from a middle-aged man in good health and CMV-seronegative. CDR3s include the opening cysteine and the closing phenylalanine or tryptophan. D genes are given only for firm matches. Clone size is shown for a subset of rows, as once, few, many or a class of expanded clone.

D	size	J	V	DNA	CDR3
.	.	TRBJ1-4	TRBV7-9	TGTGCCAGCAGCCTGCGGGCAACTAATGAAAAACTGTTTTTT	CASSLRATNEKLFF
.	.	TRBJ1-5	TRBV10-2	TGCGCCAGCAGTGCGGGAGTGGCGGGCAATCAGCCCCAGCATTTT	CASSAGVAGNQPQHF
TRBD1	.	TRBJ2-7	TRBV5-6	TGTGCCAGCAGCGGGGACAGGGGCCGCTCCTACGAGCAGTACTTC	CASSGDRGRSYEQYF
TRBD1	.	TRBJ2-1	TRBV28	TGTGCCAGCGGGGACAGGGGATCCTACAATGAGCAGTTCTTC	CASGDRGSYNEQFF
.	.	TRBJ1-1	TRBV27	TGTGCCAGCAGAACTTTGAACACTGAAGCTTTCTTT	CASRTLNTEAFF
.	.	TRBJ2-1	TRBV19	TGTGCCAGTAGTATAACGGGGAGCCTCTACAATGAGCAGTTCTTC	CASSITGSLYNEQFF
.	.	TRBJ1-5	TRBV27	TGTGCCAGCAGTGAGGCCAGGGCAATTAGCAATCAGCCCCAGCATTTT	CASSEARAISNQPQHF
.	.	TRBJ1-2	TRBV27	TGTGCCAGCAGTTTAGCGGGGAATGGCTACACCTTC	CASSLAGNGYTF
.	.	TRBJ2-3	TRBV29-1	TGCAGCACCCTCAAGCCCGAGGGGGCAGATACGCAGTATTTT	CSTLKPEGADTQYF
TRBD1	.	TRBJ1-2	TRBV28	TGTGCCAGCGGACAGGGATCCTATAACTATGGCTACACCTTC	CASGQGSYNYGYTF
.	few	TRBJ2-5	TRBV4-2	TGTGCCAGCAGCAGGGTTAGCGGAGGCGGGCAAGAGACCCAGTACTTC	CASSRVSGGGQETQYF
.	few	TRBJ1-1	TRBV7-9	TGTGCCAGCAGCCCCCGCGGAGGCGGGGGAGGCACTGAAGCTTTCTTT	CASSPRGGGGGTEAFF
TRBD2	.	TRBJ2-7	TRBV5-4	TGTGCCAGCAGCAAGGCTAGCGGGAGAGGGGCCTACGAGCAGTACTTC	CASSKASGRGAYEQYF
TRBD2	once	TRBJ2-1	TRBV5-1	TGCGCCAGCAGCGTTCGACTAGCGGGAGGGAATGAGCAGTTCTTC	CASSVRLAGGNEQFF